One and the same sample provided the 9 T cell receptor beta chains below, sequenced in a study of Ad26.COV2.S vaccination and SARS-CoV-2 variants. The data were produced by immunoSEQ multiplex PCR, yet TCRdb's version contains in-frame clones alone and is incomplete. This sample has roughly 300,000 clones, with about 88% found just once. Stated treatment: around 19 received Ad26.COV2.S at low or high dose, single or two shots; several received placebo; per-sample allocation not given. Specimen acquisition occurred on day 63 following the initial vaccine or placebo injection. Sequencing used peripheral blood, obtained in a trial of Ad26.COV2.S vaccine versus placebo. The receptors were sampled from a person between 18 and 65 years old who received the Ad26.COV2.S COVID-19 vaccine or a placebo.

V usage is TRBV7-3 and J usage is TRBJ1-1, with D possibly being TRBD1 (5 bases). The CDR3 sequence is 14 residues long. V lost 5 bases and J lost 4, with 14 bases in between. Germline CDR1 is SGHTA and CDR2 is FQGTGA. CDR3 DNA sequence: TGTGCCAGCAGCCAGGAGGGGTCTGGCACTGAAGCTTTCTTT. Translation gives CASSQEGSGTEAFF.

CDR3 sequence: CASSPQGQANYGYTF. CDR3 coding DNA: TGTGCCAGCAGCCCCCAAGGACAGGCTAACTATGGCTACACCTTC. The rearrangement links TRBV3-1 (or the pseudogene TRBV3-2) to TRBJ1-2; 7 nucleotides match TRBD1. The CDR3 loop spans 15 amino acids. The germline CDR1 and CDR2 sequences are LGHDT and YNNKEL (reference sequence). With V trimmed by 4 bases and J by 0 bases, 5 bases remained unmatched.

This clone has a handful of counts. This chain links TRBV5-1 with TRBJ2-2; D gene ambiguous. CDR1 is SGHRS, CDR2 YFSETQ, per germline. There are 16 residues in the CDR3. The ends were cut back, 0 bases at V and 3 bases at J, with 12 bases in the middle. The CDR3 protein is CASSLGIHRDTGELFF. The CDR3 region has the DNA TGCGCCAGCAGCTTGGGCATTCATCGGGACACCGGGGAGCTGTTTTTT.

The chain couples TRBV5-1 to TRBJ1-1; D possibly corresponds to TRBD1 (5 bases). CDR1 and CDR2 from the germline V gene are SGHRS and YFSETQ. The V end lost 0 bases, the J end lost 3 bases, and 6 bases lay between the germline ends. The CDR3 runs 13 residues. DNA for the CDR3: TGCGCCAGCAGCTTGGAGGGACACACTGAAGCTTTCTTT. This gives the protein CASSLEGHTEAFF. Using reference TRBV5-1 and TRBJ1-1 for the parts outside the CDR3, the full variable domain is KAGVTQTPRYLIKTRGQQVTLSCSPISGHRSVSWYQQTPGQGLQFLFEYFSETQRNKGNFPGRFSGRQFSNSRSEMNVSTLELGDSALYLCASSLEGHTEAFFGQGTRLTVV.

This sequence joins TRBV7-9 and TRBJ1-1; 10 bases align to TRBD1. V lost 5 bases to trimming and J lost 7 bases; unmatched junction nucleotides: 10. CDR3 length equals 15 residues. Germline assignment: CDR1 SEHNR and CDR2 FQNEAQ (reference sequence). The DNA of the CDR3 is TGTGCCAGCAGCCCTAGCCGGACAGGGGGAGGTGAAGCTTTCTTT. Encoded protein: CASSPSRTGGGEAFF.

V and J are TRBV5-4 and TRBJ2-7; 8 bases agree with TRBD1. The length of the CDR3 is 15 residues. Germline values: CDR1 SGHNT, CDR2 YYREEE (reference sequence). Trimming cost V 0 bases and J 3 bases; bases outside gene matches: 5. CDR3 DNA sequence: TGTGCCAGCAGCTTGGCGCCCGGGACAGGCTACGAGCAGTACTTC. This sequence encodes CASSLAPGTGYEQYF.

The V call is TRBV30, the J call TRBJ1-1, with D perhaps matching TRBD1 (5 bases). The germline CDR1 and CDR2 sequences are GTSNPN and SVGIG (reference sequence). The germline V and J ends were trimmed by 3 bases and 7 bases, with 18 bases remaining between them. This CDR3 has 14 residues. For the CDR3, the DNA is TGTGCCTGGAGCACCAAAGGCGGTGGGGGTGAAGCTTTCTTT. It specifies CAWSTKGGGGEAFF.

The V gene is TRBV11-1, the J gene TRBJ1-1; 8 positions agree with TRBD1. V dropped 6 bases and J dropped 3; count of bases not matched to a gene: 9. The CDR3 has 15 residues. Germline V lookup: CDR1 SGHAT, CDR2 FQDESV (reference sequence). The CDR3 region is CASRGQQGGDTEAFF. Here the CDR3 DNA reads TGTGCCAGCAGGGGCCAACAGGGGGGAGACACTGAAGCTTTCTTT.

This clone occurred once. V is TRBV2 and J is TRBJ1-2; weak D call: TRBD1 (6 bases). CDR1 is SNHLY and CDR2 is FYNNEI in the germline V gene. The length of the CDR3 is 14 residues. V dropped 5 bases and J dropped 6 bases, with 16 bases sitting between them. The CDR3 is CASSRFQGFNGYTF. CDR3 bases: TGTGCCAGCAGTAGATTTCAGGGGTTCAATGGCTACACCTTC.